Presented here are 26 T cell receptor beta chains from one specimen sequenced in a study of blood T cells in healthy people across ages. Primed by a sample-barcoded 5' primer and a J-beta primer mix, a second PCR proceeded for 7 to 11 cycles. TCRdb passed the 5' RACE reads through MiXCR, listing each CDR3 protein once. The table includes 550,000 to 650,000 distinct CDR3 sequences, about 27% detected once. These data also featured in a second study, about T cells of mothers and their children.

Sequenced input: blood. These receptors originate from a boy younger than 10 in good health.

The gene calls are TRBV12-3 or TRBV12-4 and TRBJ2-5; D gene unclear. The V end lost 5 bases, the J end lost 3 bases, and 4 bases lay between the germline ends. The CDR3 covers 11 residues. The CDR3 DNA reads TGTGCCAGCAGTAATAAAGAGACCCAGTACTTC. This sequence encodes CASSNKETQYF.

The chain couples TRBV12-3 or TRBV12-4 to TRBJ2-3; D uncertain. V was trimmed by 7 bases and J by 8 bases, leaving 10 bases between them. This CDR3 has 11 amino acids. The CDR3 bases are TGTGCCAGCACCTTATGGGGTACGCAGTATTTT. Encoded protein: CASTLWGTQYF.

The chain links TRBV20-1 to TRBJ2-5; possible D gene TRBD2, 6 bases. With the DNA end fitting TRBJ2-1 better, the J assignment may be wrong. CDR3 length equals 15 residues. CDR1 is DFQATT, CDR2 SNEGSKA, per germline (reference sequence). This CDR3 reads CSARALGGAGGEQFF. CDR3 nucleotide sequence: TGCAGTGCTAGAGCATTGGGCGGGGCCGGGGGTGAGCAGTTCTTC.

The genes are TRBV27 and TRBJ1-5; no reliable D call. The CDR3 runs to 14 residues. Trimming removed 3 bases from V and 5 bases from J, with 11 bases in between. Germline V gives CDR1 MNHEY, CDR2 SMNVEV (reference sequence). Here the CDR3 DNA reads TGTGCCAGCAGTTTTGGCCGCGGGGATCAGCCCCAGCATTTT. Amino acid sequence: CASSFGRGDQPQHF.

This clonotype was counted a few times. The J gene is TRBJ2-3, the V gene TRBV10-2; D is unclear. The V gene's germline CDR1 is WSHSY and CDR2 SAAADI. V was trimmed by 7 bases and J by 2 bases, leaving 10 bases between them. There are 13 residues in the CDR3. The DNA for the CDR3 is TGCGCCAGCACGGTCCTGTTCACAGATACGCAGTATTTT. It translates to CASTVLFTDTQYF.

The V call is TRBV6-5, the J call TRBJ1-1, with a possible D match to TRBD1 (5 bases). Germline CDR1 is MNHEY and CDR2 is SVGAGI. The V gene lost 2 bases and the J gene lost 5 bases, with 18 bases spanning the gap. This CDR3 has 16 amino acids. CDR3 protein: CASSYRADQRGTEAFF. The CDR3 DNA sequence: TGTGCCAGCAGTTACCGGGCCGACCAAAGGGGAACTGAAGCTTTCTTT.

J is TRBJ2-5 and V is TRBV14; D unclear. The V end lost 0 bases, the J end lost 5 bases, and 7 bases lay between the germline ends. Per the germline V gene, CDR1 is SGHDN and CDR2 is FVKESK. The CDR3 runs to 13 residues. The CDR3 DNA is TGTGCCAGCAGCCAAGATATTAGTGAGACCCAGTACTTC. This codes for CASSQDISETQYF. The whole variable domain, remainder taken from reference TRBV14 and TRBJ2-5, is EAGVTQFPSHSVIEKGQTVTLRCDPISGHDNLYWYRRVMGKEIKFLLHFVKESKQDESGMPNNRFLAERTGGTYSTLKVQPAELEDSGVYFCASSQDISETQYFGPGTRLLVL.

This chain links TRBV5-4 with TRBJ1-3; D remains ambiguous. Germline CDR1 SGHNT, CDR2 YYREEE (reference sequence). With 0 bases removed from V and 4 bases from J, the gap between germline ends came to 11 bases. This CDR3 contains 15 residues. CDR3 nucleotides: TGTGCCAGCAGCTTGGATCCGGCGGTGGGAAACACCATATATTTT. Amino acid sequence: CASSLDPAVGNTIYF.

The rearrangement joins TRBV9 to TRBJ1-6, with D tentatively TRBD1 (6 bases). The CDR3 length is 14 residues. Germline CDR1 is SGDLS and CDR2 is YYNGEE. Trimming took off 7 bases at V and 5 bases at J, with 13 bases between the two ends. The CDR3 spells CASGEGVHNSPLHF. CDR3 bases: TGTGCCAGCGGGGAGGGGGTCCATAATTCACCCCTCCACTTT.

This clonotype was detected a few times. The gene calls are TRBV20-1 and TRBJ2-3, with 16 bases identical to TRBD2. The germline gives CDR1 DFQATT, CDR2 SNEGSKA (reference sequence). The CDR3 length is 16 residues. V was pared by 3 bases and J by 3 bases, with 3 bases of the junction left unmatched. CDR3 DNA: TGCAGTGCTAGGGGACTAGCGGGAGGGCCAACAGATACGCAGTATTTT. Its protein is CSARGLAGGPTDTQYF.

This clonotype was detected ten times or more. The genes are TRBV4-3 and TRBJ1-1; D remains unclear. Trimming shortened V by 0 bases and J by 2 bases, and 10 bases separated the two germline ends. The CDR3 totals 15 residues. Germline values: CDR1 LGHNA, CDR2 YSLEER. CDR3 bases: TGCGCCAGCAGCCAAGACCCAGGAAAAAACACTGAAGCTTTCTTT. Its translation is CASSQDPGKNTEAFF.

This clonotype has more than one count but fewer than ten. This rearrangement joins TRBV25-1 to TRBJ1-4; D not certain. The length of the CDR3 is 13 residues. Trimming stripped 5 bases from V and 8 bases from J, with 12 bases between. CDR1 and CDR2 (germline): MGHDK, SYGVNS. As DNA, the CDR3 is TGTGCCAGCAGTAGGATCCTGGCGGAAAAACTGTTTTTT. Protein sequence: CASSRILAEKLFF.

V and J are TRBV6-2 or TRBV6-3 and TRBJ2-7; D remains ambiguous. V shed 0 bases and J shed 5 bases, with 5 bases lying between them. Germline V lookup: CDR1 MNHEY, CDR2 SVGEGT. The CDR3 loop spans 12 amino acids. In nucleotides, the CDR3 is TGTGCCAGCAGTTACTCTGCGAACGAGCAGTACTTC. This codes for CASSYSANEQYF.

The chain employs TRBV7-6 and TRBJ2-5, with D possibly being TRBD2 (5 bases). This CDR3 contains 14 residues. Trimming stripped 5 bases from V and 3 bases from J, with 13 bases between. From germline, CDR1 is SGHVS and CDR2 FNYEAQ. This CDR3 is CASSRIGGEETQYF. CDR3 nucleotide sequence: TGTGCCAGCAGCCGAATCGGAGGTGAAGAGACCCAGTACTTC.

This clonotype came up a few times. The V call is TRBV20-1, the J call TRBJ1-3; D gene unclear. The CDR3 runs 14 residues. The V gene lost 0 bases and the J gene lost 2 bases, with 8 bases spanning the gap. Per the germline V gene, CDR1 is DFQATT and CDR2 is SNEGSKA (reference sequence). The CDR3 DNA reads TGCAGTGCTAGAGATAGAAAACCTGGAAACACCATATATTTT. It translates to CSARDRKPGNTIYF.

This clonotype was seen a handful of times. This chain links TRBV20-1 with TRBJ2-7; D unclear. Germline V CDR1 and CDR2: DFQATT, SNEGSKA (reference sequence). V was shortened by 0 bases and J by 1 base, with 10 bases between the two germline ends. The CDR3 loop spans 14 amino acids. CDR3 in DNA: TGCAGTGCTAGAGAAGCCGCCACGTCCTACGAGCAGTACTTC. Translated: CSAREAATSYEQYF.

The chain has TRBV9 and TRBJ2-5; 8 bases are a match to TRBD2. This CDR3 has 16 amino acids. V shed 0 bases and J 1 base; nucleotides not matched to a gene: 5. Germline V gives CDR1 SGDLS, CDR2 YYNGEE. Written as DNA, the CDR3 is TGTGCCAGCAGCGTAGGGTCGGCGGGAGGCCAAGAGACCCAGTACTTC. This translates into CASSVGSAGGQETQYF.

The chain combines TRBV7-9 with TRBJ2-4; 12 bases map to TRBD2. The CDR3 is made up of 15 amino acids. From germline, CDR1 is SEHNR and CDR2 FQNEAQ (reference sequence). V lost 2 bases to trimming and J lost 7 bases; unmatched junction nucleotides: 3. CDR3 sequence: CASSLLAGGPNIQYF. Here the CDR3 DNA reads TGTGCCAGCAGCTTACTAGCGGGAGGGCCCAACATTCAGTACTTC.

This clonotype was counted a few times. The chain couples TRBV7-9 to TRBJ1-1; no firm D call. CDR1 and CDR2 (germline): SEHNR, FQNEAQ (reference sequence). The CDR3 runs to 15 residues. Deletions cut 0 bases from V and 1 base from J, with 9 bases between. Here the CDR3 reads CASSLAKGWNTEAFF. The CDR3 DNA follows: TGTGCCAGCAGCTTAGCGAAGGGATGGAACACTGAAGCTTTCTTT.

In nucleotides, the CDR3 is TGCAGCGTTGAACAGGCCGGGGAGCTGTTTTTT. It yields the protein CSVEQAGELFF. This chain links TRBV29-1 with TRBJ2-2; D unresolved. Trimming removed 2 bases at V and 6 bases at J, with 4 bases between. Germline V gene data show CDR1 as SQVTM and CDR2 as ANQGSEA. The CDR3 runs to 11 residues.

This clonotype was counted only a few times. The chain uses TRBV5-4 and TRBJ1-1; D uncertain. This CDR3 region has 12 residues. Trimming left V 0 bases short and J 7 bases short, with 7 bases between. The germline gives CDR1 SGHNT, CDR2 YYREEE (reference sequence). CDR3 loop: CASSLDSLEAFF. In DNA, the CDR3 is TGTGCCAGCAGCTTGGACAGCCTTGAAGCTTTCTTT.

The chain has TRBV15 and TRBJ1-4; TRBD1 agrees at 8 bases. Germline CDR1 reads LNHNV; CDR2 reads YYDKDF (reference sequence). V was clipped by 3 bases and J by 6 bases; unmatched bases: 6. CDR3 length equals 15 residues. The CDR3 coding sequence is TGTGCCACCAGCAGGACAGGGGCGGTAGATGAAAAACTGTTTTTT. This gives the protein CATSRTGAVDEKLFF.

This clonotype was counted a few times. V gene TRBV19 combines with J gene TRBJ2-3, with 10 nucleotides matching TRBD2. Unmatched junction bases numbered 10, after V lost 0 bases and J lost 1 base. Germline V gene sequence: CDR1 LNHDA, CDR2 SQIVND (reference sequence). The CDR3 loop spans 19 amino acids. CDR3 nucleotide sequence: TGTGCCAGTAGTATAGATAGTGCGGCCGGGACTAGCGGCACAGATACGCAGTATTTT. This encodes CASSIDSAAGTSGTDTQYF.

This sequence joins TRBV7-2 and TRBJ2-1, with a tentative D call TRBD2 (7 bases). CDR1 is SGHTA and CDR2 is FQGNSA in the germline V gene. Trimming pared 5 bases from V and 10 bases from J, leaving 18 bases between. This CDR3 is 14 amino acids long. CDR3 DNA: TGTGCCAGCAGCCCAAAGGGGGGGGGCAAGGAGCAGTTCTTC. As protein: CASSPKGGGKEQFF. Filled out from reference TRBV7-2 and TRBJ2-1, the complete variable domain reads GAGVSQSPSNKVTEKGKDVELRCDPISGHTALYWYRQSLGQGLEFLIYFQGNSAPDKSGLPSDRFSAERTGGSVSTLTIQRTQQEDSAVYLCASSPKGGGKEQFFGPGTRLTVL.

The sample holds many counts of this clonotype. J is TRBJ2-5 and V is TRBV5-5; 7 bases fit TRBD2. Per germline, CDR1 SGHKS and CDR2 YYEKEE (reference sequence). The CDR3 spans 14 residues. Trimming cost V 7 bases and J 5 bases; bases outside gene matches: 11. The CDR3 sequence: CASHSDGRWETQYF. CDR3 nucleotides: TGTGCCAGCCACAGCGACGGGAGGTGGGAGACCCAGTACTTC.

This chain links TRBV18 with TRBJ2-4; D remains ambiguous. The length of the CDR3 is 13 residues. Germline values: CDR1 KGHSH, CDR2 LQKENI. V gave up 5 bases and J gave up 8 bases, with 13 bases separating them. CDR3 nucleotides: TGTGCCAGCTCAACTACCATATGGGACATTCAGTACTTC. It codes for CASSTTIWDIQYF.